One sample yielded the 18 T cell receptor beta chains listed below, sequenced in a study of patients and donors after allogeneic stem cell transplantation. TCRdb reprocessed the RT-PCR reads via MiXCR and lists one record per CDR3 protein. The table shows around 9,900 distinct CDR3 sequences, with approximately 6% occurring only once. The specimen sequenced was blood, either unsorted or a sorted T cell fraction (not recorded which). All receptors come from a human donor who was either an allogeneic HSCT recipient or a stem cell or donor lymphocyte infusion donor (not recorded which). It is not recorded whose cells these are; they may come from a transplant donor.

In this sample, this clonotype turned up many times. CDR3 sequence (DNA): TGCAGTGCTGACGGGACTATTCTCTCTCCTACCTACGAGCAGTACTTC. Amino acids: CSADGTILSPTYEQYF. The chain joins TRBV20-1 to TRBJ2-7; 7 positions match TRBD2. The trim removed 5 bases at V and 2 bases at J, leaving 15 bases unmatched. This CDR3 has 16 amino acids. Per germline, CDR1 DFQATT and CDR2 SNEGSKA (reference sequence).

This clonotype showed up just a few times. The genes are TRBV7-9 and TRBJ2-7; D remains unclear. The CDR3 covers 13 residues. The V gene lost 1 base and the J gene lost 6 bases, with 10 bases spanning the gap. Germline-derived CDR1 and CDR2 are SEHNR and FQNEAQ (reference sequence). CDR3 DNA sequence: TGTGCCAGCAGCTTAGAGGCCCTCGGCGAGCAGTACTTC. It yields the protein CASSLEALGEQYF.

This clonotype was picked up a small number of times. CDR3 sequence reads: CASSSGTSGRAHEQFF. CDR3 in DNA: TGTGCCAGCAGTTCTGGGACTAGCGGGAGGGCCCATGAGCAGTTCTTC. The rearrangement joins TRBV6-5 to TRBJ2-1; 16 bases map to TRBD2. The CDR3 sequence is 16 residues long. CDR1 MNHEY and CDR2 SVGAGI come from the germline V gene. The ends lost 4 bases at V and 8 bases at J; junction bases unmatched: 5.

In this sample, this clonotype turned up many times. The rearrangement uses TRBV3-1 and TRBJ2-7; D remains ambiguous. Germline V gene lookup returns CDR1 LGHDT and CDR2 YNNKEL (reference sequence). This CDR3 contains 11 residues. The V gene lost 2 bases and the J gene lost 5 bases, with 4 bases spanning the gap. The CDR3 DNA is TGTGCCAGCAGCCAAACAAACGAGCAGTACTTC. Translation: CASSQTNEQYF.

In this sample, this clonotype turned up many times. The chain joins TRBV3-1 to TRBJ2-4; 8 bases fit TRBD2. From germline, CDR1 is LGHDT and CDR2 YNNKEL (reference sequence). V was clipped by 1 base and J by 10 bases; unmatched bases: 6. The CDR3 runs to 14 residues. The CDR3 nucleotides read TGTGCCAGCAGCCAAGTTTCGACGGGAGGGATTCAGTACTTC. Protein sequence: CASSQVSTGGIQYF. Looking up the rest from reference TRBV3-1 and TRBJ2-4 gives the full variable domain: DTAVSQTPKYLVTQMGNDKSIKCEQNLGHDTMYWYKQDSKKFLKIMFSYNNKELIINETVPNRFSPKSPDKAHLNLHINSLELGDSAVYFCASSQVSTGGIQYFGAGTRLSVL.

Only a few counts were recorded for this clonotype. V is TRBV27 and J is TRBJ2-1; TRBD2 matches 10 bases. Looked up from germline, CDR1 is MNHEY and CDR2 is SMNVEV (reference sequence). This CDR3 has 13 amino acids. V was pared by 5 bases and J by 10 bases, with 5 bases of the junction left unmatched. The CDR3 coding sequence is TGTGCCAGCAGTGGGTTAGCGGGAGGAGAGCAGTTCTTC. Translated: CASSGLAGGEQFF.

Relative to its sample, this clonotype is medium-sized (0.01 to 0.1%). The chain is built from TRBV4-1 and TRBJ2-7, with TRBD2 as a possible D gene (5 bases). The CDR3 has 14 residues. Trimming pared 1 base from V and 2 bases from J, leaving 9 bases between. The germline gives CDR1 MGHRA, CDR2 YSYEKL. The CDR3 loop reads CASSQGDGTYEQYF. The CDR3 DNA is TGCGCCAGCAGCCAAGGCGACGGGACCTACGAGCAGTACTTC.

This clonotype was found a few times. The chain combines TRBV30 with TRBJ2-1; TRBD2 is a possible D gene (6 bases). Trimming stripped 0 bases from V and 6 bases from J, with 12 bases between. This CDR3 is 14 amino acids long. Germline loops: CDR1 GTSNPN, CDR2 SVGIG (reference sequence). CDR3 in DNA: TGTGCCTGGAGTGTACTAGGGACTTTCAATGAGCAGTTCTTC. Translating it yields CAWSVLGTFNEQFF.

This clonotype occurred many times. The chain is built from TRBV28 and TRBJ1-1, with 7 nucleotides matching TRBD1. The CDR3 runs 15 residues. Looked up from germline, CDR1 is MDHEN and CDR2 is SYDVKM. The junction had 9 bases not matched to a gene; V was cut back by 5 bases and J by 3 bases. The DNA for the CDR3 is TGTGCCAGCAGTCCGAACAGGGGACTTCACACTGAAGCTTTCTTT. It translates to CASSPNRGLHTEAFF.

The chain links TRBV11-2 to TRBJ2-2, with D possibly TRBD2 on 6 matching bases. Germline assignment: CDR1 SGHAT and CDR2 FQNNGV. The CDR3 runs 16 residues. Trimming pared 4 bases from V and 2 bases from J, leaving 14 bases between. The CDR3 DNA reads as TGTGCCAGCAGCTCGCGAGGGGACTTTAACACCGGGGAGCTGTTTTTT. Its translation: CASSSRGDFNTGELFF. The full variable domain, with the rest looked up from reference TRBV11-2 and TRBJ2-2, is EAGVAQSPRYKIIEKRQSVAFWCNPISGHATLYWYQQILGQGPKLLIQFQNNGVVDDSQLPKDRFSAERLKGVDSTLKIQPAKLEDSAVYLCASSSRGDFNTGELFFGEGSRLTVL.

Many counts were recorded for this clonotype. The CDR3 DNA reads TGCAGCCCCTCGTACACAGATACGCAGTATTTT. This gives the protein CSPSYTDTQYF. V and J are TRBV20-1 and TRBJ2-3; D is undetermined. Germline V gene sequence: CDR1 DFQATT, CDR2 SNEGSKA (reference sequence). The length of the CDR3 is 11 residues.

At least ten counts were recorded for this clonotype. V gene TRBV7-2 combines with J gene TRBJ2-2; a possible D gene is TRBD2 (5 bases). Deletions cut 5 bases from V and 3 bases from J, with 13 bases between. The CDR3 sequence is 15 residues long. Germline lookup yields CDR1 SGHTA and CDR2 FQGNSA. CDR3 region: CASSPRGLHTGELFF. Here the CDR3 DNA reads TGTGCCAGCAGCCCCAGAGGACTCCACACCGGGGAGCTGTTTTTT.

The V and J genes are TRBV18 and TRBJ2-7; D is possibly TRBD1 (6 bases). This CDR3 region has 11 residues. Germline CDR1 and CDR2: KGHSH and LQKENI. V shed 6 bases and J shed 6 bases, with 9 bases lying between them. The CDR3 DNA reads as TGTGCCAGCTCGCGAGGGGGCGAGCAGTACTTC. Its protein is CASSRGGEQYF.

At least ten counts were recorded for this clonotype. The rearrangement joins TRBV2 to TRBJ1-2; 8 positions agree with TRBD1. V trimming: 9 bases; J trimming: 3 bases; junction bases outside the gene matches: 6. This CDR3 is 13 amino acids long. CDR1 SNHLY and CDR2 FYNNEI come from the germline V gene. The CDR3 coding sequence is TGTGCCAGTCACATGACAGGGGACTATGGCTACACCTTC. As protein: CASHMTGDYGYTF.

By proportion, this clonotype is medium-sized. This sequence joins TRBV6-2 or TRBV6-3 and TRBJ2-1, with D tentatively TRBD2 (5 bases). CDR3 length: 18 residues. Deletions cut 6 bases from V and 0 bases from J, with 21 bases between. Germline loops: CDR1 MNHEY, CDR2 SVGEGT. The CDR3 is CASSLLGSWSGSYNEQFF. CDR3 coding DNA: TGTGCCAGCAGCCTACTCGGCTCTTGGAGCGGCTCCTACAATGAGCAGTTCTTC.

A few counts support this clonotype. V usage is TRBV6-2 or TRBV6-3 and J usage is TRBJ2-3; D is perhaps TRBD2 (6 bases). V was pared by 6 bases and J by 0 bases, with 16 bases between. Germline CDR1 reads MNHEY; CDR2 reads SVGEGT. The CDR3 extends over 16 amino acids. In DNA form, the CDR3 reads TGTGCCAGCAGAAGAACTAGCCGATCTAGCACAGATACGCAGTATTTT. Protein product: CASRRTSRSSTDTQYF.

This clonotype was seen a few times. The chain links TRBV7-9 to TRBJ2-6; 14 bases align to TRBD2. Germline lookup yields CDR1 SEHNR and CDR2 FQNEAQ (reference sequence). The CDR3 extends over 20 amino acids. The trim removed 5 bases at V and 2 bases at J, leaving 11 bases unmatched. The CDR3 DNA sequence: TGTGCCAGCAGCATTTCCGGGACTAGCGGGAGTCTCCCTGGGGCCAACGTCCTGACTTTC. As protein: CASSISGTSGSLPGANVLTF.

The chain links TRBV18 to TRBJ1-1; TRBD1 matches at 9 bases. This CDR3 region has 15 residues. The V segment lost 1 base and the J segment 2 bases; nucleotides outside the gene matches: 2. Germline CDR1 is KGHSH and CDR2 is LQKENI. DNA of the CDR3: TGTGCCAGCTCACCACGGGGACAGGGAAACACTGAAGCTTTCTTT. Residues: CASSPRGQGNTEAFF. The variable domain in full, with the rest retrieved from reference TRBV18 and TRBJ1-1, is NAGVMQNPRHLVRRRGQEARLRCSPMKGHSHVYWYRQLPEEGLKFMVYLQKENIIDESGMPKERFSAEFPKEGPSILRIQQVVRGDSAAYFCASSPRGQGNTEAFFGQGTRLTVV.